These 19 T cell receptor beta chains were all obtained from the same sample, sequenced in a study of cytomegalovirus exposure and HLA in healthy donors. Primers included in the PCR were 60 Vbeta and 13 Jbeta primers. Here immunoSEQ multiplex PCR was the method, and the copy in TCRdb shows in-frame clones only, minus some. Here the sample table reports 200,000 to 250,000 clones. Specimen: PBMCs. The origin of the receptors is a woman aged 25 to 39 in good health and CMV-seropositive.

This chain joins TRBV28 and TRBJ2-1; 13 bases align to TRBD2. This CDR3 is built from 15 residues. V shed 6 bases, J shed 5 bases, and the junction held 4 bases outside the gene matches. CDR1 MDHEN and CDR2 SYDVKM come from the germline V gene. CDR3 sequence: CASRLAGGIHNEQFF. CDR3 bases: TGTGCCAGCAGACTAGCGGGAGGGATCCACAATGAGCAGTTCTTC.

V and J are TRBV28 and TRBJ1-3, with TRBD1 as a possible D gene (6 bases). Deletions cut 7 bases from V and 4 bases from J, with 14 bases between. The CDR3 has 14 residues. Germline CDR1 and CDR2: MDHEN and SYDVKM. Here the CDR3 reads CASTSGVYGNTIYF. CDR3 DNA: TGTGCCAGCACCTCAGGGGTTTACGGAAACACCATATATTTT.

The V gene is TRBV5-6, the J gene TRBJ2-1; D is possibly TRBD2 (6 bases). Per germline, CDR1 SGHDT and CDR2 YYEEEE. Trimming pared 3 bases from V and 7 bases from J, leaving 20 bases between. This CDR3 is built from 16 residues. The CDR3 DNA is TGTGCCAGCAGCTCGTTCAGACTAGATCTTAATAATGAGCAGTTCTTC. It translates to CASSSFRLDLNNEQFF.

The chain recombines TRBV2 with TRBJ2-1; no reliable D call. Germline values: CDR1 SNHLY, CDR2 FYNNEI. V dropped 7 bases and J dropped 9 bases, with 16 bases sitting between them. This CDR3 has 13 amino acids. CDR3 sequence: CASNPDSPVEQFF. The DNA of the CDR3 is TGTGCCAGCAACCCAGACTCCCCCGTTGAGCAGTTCTTC.

The chain carries TRBV7-2 and TRBJ2-1, with a weak D call TRBD2 (5 bases). V lost 1 base, J lost 9 bases, and 16 bases lay in between. The CDR3 contains 15 residues. Germline V gene data show CDR1 as SGHTA and CDR2 as FQGNSA. CDR3 loop: CASSLVSTGIGEQFF. CDR3 bases: TGTGCCAGCAGCTTAGTCTCGACGGGGATAGGTGAGCAGTTCTTC. The variable domain in full, completed from reference TRBV7-2 and TRBJ2-1, reads GAGVSQSPSNKVTEKGKDVELRCDPISGHTALYWYRQSLGQGLEFLIYFQGNSAPDKSGLPSDRFSAERTGGSVSTLTIQRTQQEDSAVYLCASSLVSTGIGEQFFGPGTRLTVL.

The V and J genes are TRBV27 and TRBJ1-1; a weak D match, TRBD1 (6 bases). The length of the CDR3 is 16 residues. Germline V gives CDR1 MNHEY, CDR2 SMNVEV (reference sequence). Trimming shortened V by 6 bases and J by 5 bases, and 22 bases separated the two germline ends. Here the CDR3 reads CASRTSGDSRLTEAFF. DNA of the CDR3: TGTGCCAGCAGAACATCAGGGGATTCGCGGCTTACTGAAGCTTTCTTT.

The chain recombines TRBV9 with TRBJ1-2, with D perhaps matching TRBD1 (6 bases). The CDR3 is 15 residues long. Trimming pared 0 bases from V and 3 bases from J, leaving 12 bases between. CDR1 and CDR2 from the germline V gene are SGDLS and YYNGEE. The CDR3 DNA follows: TGTGCCAGCAGCGTAGAGTCAGGGGCCTACTATGGCTACACCTTC. It yields the protein CASSVESGAYYGYTF.

V is TRBV6-1 and J is TRBJ2-1, with D possibly TRBD2 on 6 matching bases. V was clipped by 3 bases and J by 2 bases, with 8 bases between them. The CDR3 sequence is 14 residues long. The germline gives CDR1 MNHNS, CDR2 SASEGT. CDR3: CASSEGLTYNEQFF. DNA for the CDR3: TGTGCCAGCAGTGAGGGACTTACCTACAATGAGCAGTTCTTC.

J is TRBJ2-6 and V is TRBV9, with 9 bases aligning to TRBD1. Trimming removed 3 bases from V and 2 bases from J; junction bases left unmatched: 6. The CDR3 is 17 amino acids. The V gene's germline CDR1 is SGDLS and CDR2 YYNGEE. The CDR3 is CASSADRGKAGANVLTF. The CDR3 DNA follows: TGTGCCAGCAGCGCAGACAGGGGGAAAGCTGGGGCCAACGTCCTGACTTTC.

The chain employs TRBV7-9 and TRBJ2-7, with a tentative D call TRBD1 (5 bases). Germline lookup yields CDR1 SEHNR and CDR2 FQNEAQ (reference sequence). There are 14 residues in the CDR3. Trimming shortened V by 9 bases and J by 4 bases, and 19 bases separated the two germline ends. CDR3 region: CARLQALRVYEQYF. In DNA form, the CDR3 reads TGTGCCAGGTTACAGGCTCTAAGGGTGTACGAGCAGTACTTC. The variable domain in full, completed from reference TRBV7-9 and TRBJ2-7, reads DTGVSQNPRHKITKRGQNVTFRCDPISEHNRLYWYRQTLGQGPEFLTYFQNEAQLEKSRLLSDRFSAERPKGSFSTLEIQRTEQGDSAMYLCARLQALRVYEQYFGPGTRLTVT.

V gene TRBV11-2 combines with J gene TRBJ2-7, with 8 bases aligning to TRBD2. J was trimmed by 7 bases and V by 1 base; bases with no gene match: 9. From germline, CDR1 is SGHAT and CDR2 FQNNGV. This CDR3 region has 15 residues. CDR3 in amino acids: CASSLGDSGVPEQYF. CDR3 sequence (DNA): TGTGCCAGCAGCTTAGGCGATAGCGGGGTACCAGAGCAGTACTTC. Variable domain in full (rest from reference TRBV11-2 and TRBJ2-7): EAGVAQSPRYKIIEKRQSVAFWCNPISGHATLYWYQQILGQGPKLLIQFQNNGVVDDSQLPKDRFSAERLKGVDSTLKIQPAKLEDSAVYLCASSLGDSGVPEQYFGPGTRLTVT.

This chain connects TRBV5-1 to TRBJ2-1, with TRBD1 as a possible D gene (6 bases). Germline-derived CDR1 and CDR2 are SGHRS and YFSETQ. V dropped 4 bases and J dropped 4 bases, with 15 bases sitting between them. The CDR3 totals 15 residues. CDR3 nucleotide sequence: TGCGCCAGCAGCGAGGGACACGAATCATACAATGAGCAGTTCTTC. It is translated as CASSEGHESYNEQFF.

The gene calls are TRBV10-1 and TRBJ1-3; TRBD1 might be the D (6 bases). Germline assignment: CDR1 WNHNN and CDR2 SYGVQD (reference sequence). This CDR3 is 13 amino acids long. V was trimmed by 4 bases and J by 8 bases, leaving 12 bases between them. CDR3 DNA sequence: TGCGCCAGCAGTGGCAGGGGAAGTGACACCATATATTTT. Translation gives CASSGRGSDTIYF.

This chain joins TRBV5-1 and TRBJ1-3, with D perhaps TRBD1 (5 bases). CDR3 length: 12 amino acids. From germline, CDR1 is SGHRS and CDR2 YFSETQ. Trimming left V 6 bases short and J 5 bases short, with 9 bases between. The CDR3 DNA reads TGCGCCAGCACCGCGGACAGAAACACCATATATTTT. Residues: CASTADRNTIYF.

About this clone: Other DNA variants within this sample encode the same CDR3. The V and J genes are TRBV4-1 and TRBJ2-7; D gene uncertain. There are 12 residues in the CDR3. Per germline, CDR1 MGHRA and CDR2 YSYEKL. V lost 3 bases and J lost 0, with 3 bases in between. The CDR3 spells CASSQSSYEQYF. DNA for the CDR3: TGCGCCAGCAGCCAGAGCTCCTACGAGCAGTACTTC.

The chain carries TRBV4-1 and TRBJ1-3; a weak D match, TRBD1 (6 bases). This CDR3 has 14 amino acids. V was pared by 2 bases and J by 8 bases, with 13 bases between. Germline V CDR1 and CDR2: MGHRA, YSYEKL. CDR3 in DNA: TGCGCCAGCAGCCAAACCAGGGGAGGGGACACCATATATTTT. This translates into CASSQTRGGDTIYF.

This chain connects TRBV10-3 to TRBJ1-5; 7 nucleotides match TRBD1. The germline CDR1 and CDR2 sequences are ENHRY and SYGVKD. The CDR3 totals 15 residues. V trimming: 5 bases; J trimming: 2 bases; junction bases outside the gene matches: 6. For the CDR3, the DNA is TGTGCCATCAGTCCACAGGGGTTTGGCAATCAGCCCCAGCATTTT. Translation gives CAISPQGFGNQPQHF.

The CDR3 DNA reads as TGTGCCAGCAGTGAATTAGGGGAAGAGACCCAGTACTTC. Its protein product is CASSELGEETQYF. This rearrangement joins TRBV25-1 to TRBJ2-5; perhaps TRBD1 as D (5 bases). Germline V gene sequence: CDR1 MGHDK, CDR2 SYGVNS. Trimming took off 1 base at V and 3 bases at J, with 6 bases between the two ends. The CDR3 spans 13 residues.

The genes are TRBV5-1 and TRBJ2-3; possibly TRBD2 for D (6 bases). Trimming shortened V by 0 bases and J by 1 base, and 12 bases separated the two germline ends. Germline CDR1 is SGHRS and CDR2 is YFSETQ. The CDR3 contains 16 residues. In DNA, the CDR3 is TGCGCCAGCAGCTTGGTCGTAGCGGTGGGCACAGATACGCAGTATTTT. This encodes CASSLVVAVGTDTQYF.